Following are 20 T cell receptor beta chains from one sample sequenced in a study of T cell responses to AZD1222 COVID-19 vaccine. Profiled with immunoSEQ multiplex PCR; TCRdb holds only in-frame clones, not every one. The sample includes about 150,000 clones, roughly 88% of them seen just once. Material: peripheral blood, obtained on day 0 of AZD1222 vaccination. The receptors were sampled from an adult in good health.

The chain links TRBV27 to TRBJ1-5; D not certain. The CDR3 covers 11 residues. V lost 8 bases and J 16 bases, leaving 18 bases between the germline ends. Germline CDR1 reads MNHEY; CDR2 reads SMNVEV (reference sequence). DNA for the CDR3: TGTGCCAGCCAGACACCGGGCCCCGGTCATTTT. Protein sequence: CASQTPGPGHF.

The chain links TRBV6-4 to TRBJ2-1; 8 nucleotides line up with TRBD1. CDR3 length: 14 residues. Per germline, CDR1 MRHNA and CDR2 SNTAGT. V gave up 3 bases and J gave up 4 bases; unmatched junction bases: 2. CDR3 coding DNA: TGTGCCAGCAGTGAGGGACAGGATTACAATGAGCAGTTCTTC. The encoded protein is CASSEGQDYNEQFF.

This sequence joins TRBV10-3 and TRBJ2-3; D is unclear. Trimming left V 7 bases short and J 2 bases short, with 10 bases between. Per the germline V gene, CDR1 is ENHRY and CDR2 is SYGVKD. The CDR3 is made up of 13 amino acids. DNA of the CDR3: TGTGCCATCACAACTTCACCCACAGATACGCAGTATTTT. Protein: CAITTSPTDTQYF.

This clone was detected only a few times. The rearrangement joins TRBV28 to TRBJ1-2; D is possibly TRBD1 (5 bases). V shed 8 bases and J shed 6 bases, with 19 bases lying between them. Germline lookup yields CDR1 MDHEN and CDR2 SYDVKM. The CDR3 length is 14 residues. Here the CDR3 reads CASGILGSGNGYTF. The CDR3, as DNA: TGTGCCAGCGGAATTTTGGGGTCAGGGAATGGCTACACCTTC.

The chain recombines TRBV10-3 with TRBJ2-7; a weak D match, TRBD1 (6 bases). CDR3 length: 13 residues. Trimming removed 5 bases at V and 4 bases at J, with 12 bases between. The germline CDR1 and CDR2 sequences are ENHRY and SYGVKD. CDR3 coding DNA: TGTGCCATCAGTAGGGGGAGAGGGTACGAGCAGTACTTC. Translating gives CAISRGRGYEQYF.

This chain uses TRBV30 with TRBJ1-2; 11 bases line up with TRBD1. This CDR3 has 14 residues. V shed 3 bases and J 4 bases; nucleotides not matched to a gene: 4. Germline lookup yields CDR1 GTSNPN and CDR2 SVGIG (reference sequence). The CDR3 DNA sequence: TGTGCCTGGAGCTGGGACAGGGGGGTCTATGGCTACACCTTC. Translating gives CAWSWDRGVYGYTF.

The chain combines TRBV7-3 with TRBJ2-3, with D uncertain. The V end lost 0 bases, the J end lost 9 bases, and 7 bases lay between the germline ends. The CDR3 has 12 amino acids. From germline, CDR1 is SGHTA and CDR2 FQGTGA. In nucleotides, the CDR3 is TGTGCCAGCAGCTTAACGGACGGAACGCAGTATTTT. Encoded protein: CASSLTDGTQYF. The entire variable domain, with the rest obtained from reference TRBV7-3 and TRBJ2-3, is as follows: GAGVSQTPSNKVTEKGKYVELRCDPISGHTALYWYRQSLGQGPEFLIYFQGTGAADDSGLPNDRFFAVRPEGSVSTLKIQRTERGDSAVYLCASSLTDGTQYFGPGTRLTVL.

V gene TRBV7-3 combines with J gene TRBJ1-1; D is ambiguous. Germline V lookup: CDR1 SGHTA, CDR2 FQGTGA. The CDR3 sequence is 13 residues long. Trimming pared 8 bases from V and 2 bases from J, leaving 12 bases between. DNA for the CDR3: TGTGCCAGCGGGATTGAGGCTAACACTGAAGCTTTCTTT. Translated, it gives CASGIEANTEAFF.

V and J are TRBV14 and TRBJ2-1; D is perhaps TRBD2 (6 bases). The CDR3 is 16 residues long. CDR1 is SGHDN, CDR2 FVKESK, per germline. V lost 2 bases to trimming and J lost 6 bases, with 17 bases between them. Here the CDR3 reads CASSQLGAGPFNEQFF. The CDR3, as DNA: TGTGCCAGCAGCCAATTAGGGGCGGGACCCTTCAATGAGCAGTTCTTC.

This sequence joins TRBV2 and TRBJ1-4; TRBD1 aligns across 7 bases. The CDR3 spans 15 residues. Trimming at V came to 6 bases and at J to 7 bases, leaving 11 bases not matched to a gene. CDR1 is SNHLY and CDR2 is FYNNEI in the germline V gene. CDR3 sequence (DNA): TGTGCCAGCAGCATTCCAGGGGGTGGGGGTGAAAAACTGTTTTTT. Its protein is CASSIPGGGGEKLFF.

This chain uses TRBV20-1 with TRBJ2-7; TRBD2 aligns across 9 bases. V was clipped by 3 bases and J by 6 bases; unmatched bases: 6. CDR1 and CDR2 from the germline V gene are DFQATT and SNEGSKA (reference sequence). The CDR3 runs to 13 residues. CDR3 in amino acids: CSASLGLASEQYF. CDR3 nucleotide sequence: TGCAGTGCTAGTCTGGGACTAGCCTCCGAGCAGTACTTC.

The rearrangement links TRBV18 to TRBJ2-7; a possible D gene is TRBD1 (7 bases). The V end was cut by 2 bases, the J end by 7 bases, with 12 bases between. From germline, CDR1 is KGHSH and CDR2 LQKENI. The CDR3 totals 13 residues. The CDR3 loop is CASSPRQGGEQYF. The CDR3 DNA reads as TGTGCCAGCTCACCAAGGCAGGGGGGTGAGCAGTACTTC.

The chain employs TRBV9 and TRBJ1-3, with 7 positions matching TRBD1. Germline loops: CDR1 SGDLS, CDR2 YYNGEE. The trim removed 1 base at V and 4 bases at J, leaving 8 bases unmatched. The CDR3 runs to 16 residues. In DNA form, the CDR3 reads TGTGCCAGCAGCGTATCCCACCTGACAGGGGGAAACACCATATATTTT. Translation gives CASSVSHLTGGNTIYF.

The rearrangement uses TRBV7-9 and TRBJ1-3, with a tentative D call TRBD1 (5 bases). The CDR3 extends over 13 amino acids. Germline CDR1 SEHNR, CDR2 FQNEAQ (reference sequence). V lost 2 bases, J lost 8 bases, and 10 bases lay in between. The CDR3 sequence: CASSLPGTDTIYF. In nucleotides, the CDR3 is TGTGCCAGCAGCTTACCCGGGACTGACACCATATATTTT.

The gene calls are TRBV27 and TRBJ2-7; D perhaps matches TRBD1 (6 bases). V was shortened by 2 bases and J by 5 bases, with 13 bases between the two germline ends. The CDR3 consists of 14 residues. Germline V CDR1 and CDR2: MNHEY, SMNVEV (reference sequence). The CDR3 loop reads CASSLGAGAHEQYF. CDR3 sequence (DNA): TGTGCCAGCAGTTTAGGAGCAGGGGCCCACGAGCAGTACTTC.

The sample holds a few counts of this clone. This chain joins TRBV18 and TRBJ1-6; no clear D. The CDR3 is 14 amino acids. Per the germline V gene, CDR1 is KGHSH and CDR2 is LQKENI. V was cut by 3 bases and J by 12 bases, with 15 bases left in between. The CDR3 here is CASSPSGPMEPLHF. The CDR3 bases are TGTGCCAGCTCACCCTCCGGTCCCATGGAACCCCTCCACTTT. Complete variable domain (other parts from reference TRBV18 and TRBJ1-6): NAGVMQNPRHLVRRRGQEARLRCSPMKGHSHVYWYRQLPEEGLKFMVYLQKENIIDESGMPKERFSAEFPKEGPSILRIQQVVRGDSAAYFCASSPSGPMEPLHFGNGTRLTVT.

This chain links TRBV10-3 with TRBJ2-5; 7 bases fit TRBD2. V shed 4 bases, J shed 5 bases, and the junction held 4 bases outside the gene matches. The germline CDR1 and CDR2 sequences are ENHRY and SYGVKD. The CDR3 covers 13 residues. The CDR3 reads CAISAGAGETQYF. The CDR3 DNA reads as TGTGCCATCAGTGCGGGAGCGGGGGAGACCCAGTACTTC.

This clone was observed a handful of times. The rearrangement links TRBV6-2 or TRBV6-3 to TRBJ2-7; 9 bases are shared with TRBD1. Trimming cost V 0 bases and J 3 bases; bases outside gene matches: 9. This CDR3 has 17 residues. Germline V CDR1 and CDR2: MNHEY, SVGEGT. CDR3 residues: CASSYSSKTGGRYEQYF. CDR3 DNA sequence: TGTGCCAGCAGTTACTCGAGTAAGACAGGGGGTCGCTACGAGCAGTACTTC.

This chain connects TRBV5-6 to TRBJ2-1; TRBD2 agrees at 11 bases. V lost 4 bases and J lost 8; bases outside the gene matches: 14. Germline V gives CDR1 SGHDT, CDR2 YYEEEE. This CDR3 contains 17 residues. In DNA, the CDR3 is TGTGCCAGCAGCGATGGGACTAGCGGAGCCAGGGTATATGAGCAGTTCTTC. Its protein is CASSDGTSGARVYEQFF.

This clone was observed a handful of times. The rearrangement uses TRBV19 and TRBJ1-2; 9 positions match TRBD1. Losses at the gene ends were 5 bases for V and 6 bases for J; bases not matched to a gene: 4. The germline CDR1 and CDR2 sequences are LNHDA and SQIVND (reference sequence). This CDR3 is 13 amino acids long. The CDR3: CASSLRTGDGYTF. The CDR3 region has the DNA TGTGCCAGTAGTCTACGGACAGGGGATGGCTACACCTTC.